Below, one T cell receptor beta chain is given with its context. The study ran its PCR with 60 Vbeta and 13 Jbeta primers. Authors' methods: Later, an analysis found tens of millions of unique TCR beta chains, and about 10 million of these were shared. Using immunoSEQ multiplex PCR, the repertoire was profiled, and TCRdb retains in-frame clones only, with some absent. Clonal size and the V and J genes are those of that table, whereas D and trimming came from the DNA. The repertoire consists of over 130,000 clones, with roughly 66% occurring once and the leading ten covering 6.5%. This specimen belongs to a study of cytomegalovirus exposure and HLA in healthy donors. Study in general: Of over 300 genotyped donors, about 81% clustered with self-reported Caucasian donors.

The specimen sequenced was PBMCs. The receptor comes from a woman aged 55 to 70 in good health and CMV-seronegative.

Here the CDR3 DNA reads TGTGCCAGCAGCTTATCGACAGGGGTGACCTACGAGCAGTACTTC. Translation gives CASSLSTGVTYEQYF. The chain is built from TRBV5-5 and TRBJ2-7; 8 bases line up with TRBD1. The CDR3 spans 15 residues. Germline-derived CDR1 and CDR2 are SGHKS and YYEKEE (reference sequence). With 2 bases clipped from V and 2 bases from J, the junction kept 6 bases outside the gene matches.